A selection of T cell receptor beta chains follows, all from one sample in a study of cytomegalovirus exposure and HLA in healthy donors. Assay used: immunoSEQ multiplex PCR; TCRdb lists only in-frame clones, some missing. This table holds about 170,000 clones, more than 80% found once. The sequencing sample was made of PBMCs. All receptors derive from a male donor in good health and CMV-seronegative. Each CDR3 is given with its conserved first and last residue. Fields, in order: J gene, D gene, CDR3 length, V gene, CDR3 protein. The D gene is left open where the match is weak.

J: TRBJ1-4; D: .; length: 15; V: TRBV4-1; CDR3: CASSPFWGDNEKLFF
J: TRBJ2-3; D: TRBD2; length: 16; V: TRBV6-1; CDR3: CASSAISGISTDTQYF
J: TRBJ2-4; D: TRBD1; length: 11; V: TRBV20-1; CDR3: CSAPRDRGLYF
J: TRBJ2-7; D: .; length: 14; V: TRBV30; CDR3: CAWTEGVAYYEQYF
J: TRBJ2-5; D: TRBD2; length: 19; V: TRBV15; CDR3: CATRGRISSGGASRETQYF
J: TRBJ1-5; D: .; length: 18; V: TRBV21-1; CDR3: CASSKRQGAWGDNQPQHF
J: TRBJ2-7; D: .; length: 14; V: TRBV28; CDR3: CASSSPSQGREQYF
J: TRBJ2-1; D: TRBD2; length: 15; V: TRBV6-6; CDR3: CASSYSSGRYNEQFF
J: TRBJ2-7; D: .; length: 13; V: TRBV5-6; CDR3: CASSLARVREQYF
J: TRBJ1-2; D: TRBD1; length: 15; V: TRBV30; CDR3: CAWSTTTGTHYGYTF
J: TRBJ1-4; D: .; length: 16; V: TRBV9; CDR3: CASSAGPGGSIEKLFF
J: TRBJ2-7; D: TRBD2; length: 17; V: TRBV5-1; CDR3: CASSLDLAGGISYEQYF
J: TRBJ1-2; D: TRBD1; length: 13; V: TRBV15; CDR3: CATSREDRAGYTF
J: TRBJ1-2; D: TRBD1; length: 16; V: TRBV5-4; CDR3: CASSSDDRGRYYGYPF
J: TRBJ2-3; D: TRBD1; length: 16; V: TRBV7-8; CDR3: CASRPDRLLYTDTQYF
J: TRBJ2-2; D: TRBD1; length: 15; V: TRBV2; CDR3: CACSGGQRNTGELFF
J: TRBJ1-2; D: .; length: 13; V: TRBV5-8; CDR3: CASSLVRGGGYTF
J: TRBJ2-1; D: TRBD1; length: 15; V: TRBV28; CDR3: CASSSGTGPYNEQFF
J: .; D: .; length: 14; V: TRBV6-5; CDR3: CASSYGGTSYEQYF
J: TRBJ1-2; D: TRBD1; length: 16; V: TRBV7-2; CDR3: CASSPTGGIPNYGYTF
J: TRBJ2-2; D: TRBD2; length: 15; V: TRBV19; CDR3: CASSILAGVTGELFF
J: TRBJ2-3; D: TRBD2; length: 15; V: TRBV12-5; CDR3: CASSSGGLSTDTQYF
J: TRBJ2-7; D: .; length: 15; V: TRBV7-9; CDR3: CASSLFLGEAYEQYF
J: TRBJ2-1; D: TRBD2; length: 15; V: TRBV6-5; CDR3: CASSSGGRRGDEQFF
J: TRBJ2-7; D: TRBD1; length: 15; V: TRBV4-2; CDR3: CASSHGQGGSYEQYF
J: TRBJ1-6; D: TRBD1; length: 23; V: TRBV6-1; CDR3: CASSEVIFLAQGKVYPSRSPLHF
J: TRBJ2-2; D: TRBD2; length: 18; V: TRBV5-8; CDR3: CASSPGRGKTRNTGELFF
J: TRBJ1-2; D: .; length: 13; V: TRBV6-5; CDR3: CASSYVGGYGYTF
J: TRBJ2-7; D: TRBD2; length: 13; V: TRBV7-9; CDR3: CASGSSGSYEQYF
J: TRBJ1-5; D: .; length: 14; V: TRBV7-9; CDR3: CASSSGEGNQPQHF
J: TRBJ2-5; D: .; length: 14; V: TRBV7-2; CDR3: CASSLEGRKETQYF
J: TRBJ2-3; D: TRBD2; length: 18; V: TRBV11-2; CDR3: CASSFSGRAVGVTDTQYF
J: TRBJ1-2; D: .; length: 15; V: TRBV5-6; CDR3: CASTSLTGEFYGYTF
J: TRBJ1-1; D: .; length: 14; V: TRBV29-1; CDR3: CSVDKKGQNTEAFF
J: TRBJ2-2; D: TRBD2; length: 16; V: TRBV5-5; CDR3: CASSLGLAGGVRELFF
J: TRBJ1-1; D: TRBD1; length: 14; V: TRBV5-1; CDR3: CASSPNRGNTEAFF
J: TRBJ2-3; D: TRBD2; length: 14; V: TRBV27; CDR3: CASSWASGPDTQYF
J: TRBJ2-7; D: .; length: 16; V: TRBV7-2; CDR3: CASSLVGGIVDYEQYF
J: TRBJ1-5; D: .; length: 14; V: TRBV10-1; CDR3: CAPQRGRAGQPQHF
J: TRBJ1-1; D: TRBD1; length: 16; V: TRBV29-1; CDR3: CSVVGTGGPKNTEAFF
J: TRBJ2-2; D: TRBD1; length: 14; V: TRBV19; CDR3: CASSTRTGRGELFF
J: TRBJ2-3; D: TRBD1; length: 11; V: TRBV4-1; CDR3: CASSNRDREYF
J: TRBJ2-2; D: TRBD1; length: 16; V: TRBV27; CDR3: CASSSGQGARTGELFF
J: TRBJ2-7; D: .; length: 14; V: TRBV19; CDR3: CASSPRLESYEQYF
J: TRBJ2-7; D: .; length: 15; V: TRBV27; CDR3: CASSFSGAAFYEQYF
J: TRBJ1-2; D: TRBD1; length: 14; V: TRBV28; CDR3: CASSLIQGAGGYTF
J: TRBJ1-5; D: .; length: 15; V: TRBV28; CDR3: CASRLQGLLNQPQHF
J: TRBJ1-5; D: .; length: 16; V: TRBV18; CDR3: CASKGPASGSNQPQHF
J: TRBJ2-3; D: .; length: 12; V: TRBV5-4; CDR3: CASSLRGDTQYF
J: TRBJ2-7; D: TRBD1; length: 13; V: TRBV30; CDR3: CAWSWDRGREQYF
J: TRBJ1-5; D: TRBD1; length: 13; V: TRBV9; CDR3: CASSVGDRQPQHF
J: TRBJ1-2; D: .; length: 15; V: TRBV6-5; CDR3: CASSITGRANYGYTF
J: TRBJ2-1; D: .; length: 14; V: TRBV29-1; CDR3: CSVEKSRGNSEQFF
J: TRBJ1-1; D: TRBD1; length: 15; V: TRBV2; CDR3: CASSYTGTVNTEAFF
J: TRBJ1-3; D: .; length: 15; V: TRBV27; CDR3: CASSLSARAGNTIYF
J: TRBJ2-3; D: .; length: 13; V: TRBV18; CDR3: CASSPPGSDTQYF
J: TRBJ2-3; D: TRBD1; length: 15; V: TRBV5-1; CDR3: CASSALQGDTDTQYF
J: TRBJ2-1; D: TRBD2; length: 14; V: TRBV7-2; CDR3: CASSTGLARNEQFF
J: TRBJ2-5; D: TRBD2; length: 15; V: TRBV7-2; CDR3: CASSLAGGSFETQYF
J: TRBJ1-2; D: .; length: 12; V: TRBV19; CDR3: CASSIREDGYTF